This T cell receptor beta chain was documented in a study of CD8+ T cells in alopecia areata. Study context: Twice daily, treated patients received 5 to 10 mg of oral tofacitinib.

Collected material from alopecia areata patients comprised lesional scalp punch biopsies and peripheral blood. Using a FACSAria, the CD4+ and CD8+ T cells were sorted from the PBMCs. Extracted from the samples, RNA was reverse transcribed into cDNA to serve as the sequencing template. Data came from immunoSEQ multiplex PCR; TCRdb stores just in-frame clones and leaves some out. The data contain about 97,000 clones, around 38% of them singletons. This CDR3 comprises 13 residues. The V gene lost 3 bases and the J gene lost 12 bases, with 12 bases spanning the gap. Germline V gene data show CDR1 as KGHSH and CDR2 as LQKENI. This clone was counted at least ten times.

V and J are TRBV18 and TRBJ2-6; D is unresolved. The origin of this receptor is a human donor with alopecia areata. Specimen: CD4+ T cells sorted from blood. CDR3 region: CASSPEIQGVLTF. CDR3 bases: TGTGCCAGCTCACCTGAGATACAAGGCGTCCTGACTTTC.